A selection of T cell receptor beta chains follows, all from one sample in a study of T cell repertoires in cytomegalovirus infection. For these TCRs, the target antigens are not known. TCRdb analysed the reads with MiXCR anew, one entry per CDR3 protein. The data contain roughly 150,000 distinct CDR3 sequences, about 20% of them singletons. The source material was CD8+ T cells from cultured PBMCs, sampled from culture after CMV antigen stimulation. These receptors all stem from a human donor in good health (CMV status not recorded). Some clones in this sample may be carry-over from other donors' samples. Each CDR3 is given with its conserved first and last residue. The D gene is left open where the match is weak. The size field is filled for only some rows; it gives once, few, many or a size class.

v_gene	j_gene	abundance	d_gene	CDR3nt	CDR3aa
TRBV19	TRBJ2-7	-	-	TGTGCCAGTAGCGGCGGGGATCGCTACGAGCAGTACTTC	CASSGGDRYEQYF
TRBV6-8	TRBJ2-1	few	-	TGTGCCAGCAGTACTCCTAGGATAACCTACAATGAGCAGTTCTTC	CASSTPRITYNEQFF
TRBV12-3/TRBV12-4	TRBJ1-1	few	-	TGTGCCAGCAGTTTAGCACAGGGAGGGAACACTGAAGCTTTCTTT	CASSLAQGGNTEAFF
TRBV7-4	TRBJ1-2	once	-	TGTGCCAGCAGCTTCGACGGCACCTTATATGGCTACACCTTC	CASSFDGTLYGYTF
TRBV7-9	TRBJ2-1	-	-	TGTGCCAGCAGCTTAAAGAGGTGGCGGAGTCGCTCCTACAATGAGCAGTTCTTC	CASSLKRWRSRSYNEQFF
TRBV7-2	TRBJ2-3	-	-	TGTGCCAGCAGCCCCGTCAACACAGATACGCAGTATTTT	CASSPVNTDTQYF
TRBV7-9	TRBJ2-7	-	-	TGTGCCAGCAGCTATGGTTCTTTCGAGCAGTACTTC	CASSYGSFEQYF
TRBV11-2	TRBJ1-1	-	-	TGTGCCAGCAGCTTAGAGGGCGGAGGGAACACTGAAGCTTTCTTT	CASSLEGGGNTEAFF
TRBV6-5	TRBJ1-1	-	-	TGTGCCAGCAGTTTTTCGGCGAACACTGAAGCTTTCTTT	CASSFSANTEAFF
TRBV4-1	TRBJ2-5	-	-	TGCGCCAGCAGCCAATCGTCCCCGGAGACCCAGTACTTC	CASSQSSPETQYF
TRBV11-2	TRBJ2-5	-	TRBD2	TGTGCCAGCAGCCCAGGGACTAGCGGGGTCAGTGAGACCCAGTACTTC	CASSPGTSGVSETQYF
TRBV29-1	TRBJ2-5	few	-	TGCAGCGTCGCAGGGAGGGAGACCCAGTACTTC	CSVAGRETQYF
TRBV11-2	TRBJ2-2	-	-	TGTGCCAGCAGCCTGACAGAGAACACCGGGGAGCTGTTTTTT	CASSLTENTGELFF
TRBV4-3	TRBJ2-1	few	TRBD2	TGCGCCAGCAGCCAAGCGAGCGGGGACTACAATGAGCAGTTCTTC	CASSQASGDYNEQFF
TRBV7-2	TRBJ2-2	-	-	TGTGCCAGCAGCTTAAACCTTAACACCGGGGAGCTGTTTTTT	CASSLNLNTGELFF
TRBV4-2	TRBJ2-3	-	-	TGTGCCAGCAGCCATCCCGACAGAACAGATACGCAGTATTTT	CASSHPDRTDTQYF
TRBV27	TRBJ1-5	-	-	TGTGCCAGCAGTGTGCCCCCGCATTTT	CASSVPPHF
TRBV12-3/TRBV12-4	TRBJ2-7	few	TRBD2	TGTGCCAGCAGTTCCCCTAGCGGGGGATCCTACGAGCAGTACTTC	CASSSPSGGSYEQYF
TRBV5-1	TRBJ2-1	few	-	TGCGCCAGCACCGAACACAATGAGCAGTTCTTC	CASTEHNEQFF
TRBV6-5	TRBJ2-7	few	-	TGTGCCAGCAGTTACTCGGACTTCAGGGAGCAGTACTTC	CASSYSDFREQYF
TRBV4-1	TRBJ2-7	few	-	TGCGCCAGCAGCCAAGAGACAGGAACCTACGAGCAGTACTTC	CASSQETGTYEQYF
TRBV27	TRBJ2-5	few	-	TGTGCCAGCAGTCCGGGGACAACTCAAGAGACCCAGTACTTC	CASSPGTTQETQYF
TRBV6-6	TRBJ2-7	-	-	TGTGCCAGCAGTTACGATAGGGACCGTTTCTACGAGCAGTACTTC	CASSYDRDRFYEQYF
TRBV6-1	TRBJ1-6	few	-	TGTGCCAGCAGTGAACTACGGGGAGAGGGCTCACCCCTCCACTTT	CASSELRGEGSPLHF
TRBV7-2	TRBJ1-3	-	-	TGTGCCAGCAGCTTGGCGACCTATCGCTCTGGAAACACCATATATTTT	CASSLATYRSGNTIYF
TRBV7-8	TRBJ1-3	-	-	TGTGCCAGCATCCATGAAAAGGCCATATATTTT	CASIHEKAIYF
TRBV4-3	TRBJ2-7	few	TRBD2	TGCGCCAGCAGCCCCGGGACTAGCGGGGCCAAGTACGAGCAGTACTTC	CASSPGTSGAKYEQYF
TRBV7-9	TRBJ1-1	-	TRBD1	TGTGCCAGCAGCCCTAGACAGGGAGGGAAAAACACTGAAGCTTTCTTT	CASSPRQGGKNTEAFF
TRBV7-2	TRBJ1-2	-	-	TGTGCCAGCAGCTCAGGGCAGGGTTTGAACTATGGCTACACCTTC	CASSSGQGLNYGYTF
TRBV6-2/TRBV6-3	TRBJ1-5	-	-	TGTGCCAGCAGTTACTCGAGGAGGGAAGGCAATCAGCCCCAGCATTTT	CASSYSRREGNQPQHF
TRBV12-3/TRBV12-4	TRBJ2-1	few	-	TGTGCCAGCAGTTTTCAGGGCTACAATGAGCAGTTCTTC	CASSFQGYNEQFF
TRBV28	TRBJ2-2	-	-	TGTGCCAGCAGTTTTAGGGGGGTCACCGGGGAGCTGTTTTTT	CASSFRGVTGELFF
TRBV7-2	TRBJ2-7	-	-	TGTGCCAGCAGCTTAGAACGCCTCTACGAGCAGTACTTC	CASSLERLYEQYF
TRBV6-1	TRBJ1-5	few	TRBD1	TGTGCCAGCAGTCCTCCGGGACAGGGGTTGTTTAGCAATCAGCCCCAGCATTTT	CASSPPGQGLFSNQPQHF
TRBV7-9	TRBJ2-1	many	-	TGTGCCAGCAGCCGAGTAGATGAGCAGTTCTTC	CASSRVDEQFF
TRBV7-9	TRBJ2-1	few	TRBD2	TGTGCCAGCAGCTTAGTAGTGGGACTAGCTGCTGAGCAGTTCTTC	CASSLVVGLAAEQFF
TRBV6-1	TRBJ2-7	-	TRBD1	TGTGCCAGCAGTGAAGAGACAGGGAGCTCCTACGAGCAGTACTTC	CASSEETGSSYEQYF
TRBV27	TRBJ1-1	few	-	TGTGCCAGCTTAACCTTTGGGCGCAGGGGAAATCAACCTGAAGCTTTCTTT	CASLTFGRRGNQPEAFF
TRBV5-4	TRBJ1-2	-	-	TGTGCCAGCAGCTTGTGGGGGGAACAGGTCTATGGCTACACCTTC	CASSLWGEQVYGYTF
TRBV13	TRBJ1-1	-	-	TGTGCCAGCAGCTTGCCCGTTGGACTTAAGACTGAAGCTTTCTTT	CASSLPVGLKTEAFF
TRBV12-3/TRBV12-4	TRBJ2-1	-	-	TGTGCCAGCACCCCCGAGGCCCCGGATGAGCAGTTCTTC	CASTPEAPDEQFF
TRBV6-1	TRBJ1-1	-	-	TGTGCCAGCAGTCTTGACAGCTTTATTACTGAAGCTTTCTTT	CASSLDSFITEAFF
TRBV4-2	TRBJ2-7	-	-	TGTGCCAGCAGTCCCGGGGGTACACCCTACGAGCAGTACTTC	CASSPGGTPYEQYF
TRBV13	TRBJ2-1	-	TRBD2	TGTGCCAGCAGCCCCTCCGGGACTAGCGGCCTTAGGAGCTCCTACAATGAGCAGTTCTTC	CASSPSGTSGLRSSYNEQFF